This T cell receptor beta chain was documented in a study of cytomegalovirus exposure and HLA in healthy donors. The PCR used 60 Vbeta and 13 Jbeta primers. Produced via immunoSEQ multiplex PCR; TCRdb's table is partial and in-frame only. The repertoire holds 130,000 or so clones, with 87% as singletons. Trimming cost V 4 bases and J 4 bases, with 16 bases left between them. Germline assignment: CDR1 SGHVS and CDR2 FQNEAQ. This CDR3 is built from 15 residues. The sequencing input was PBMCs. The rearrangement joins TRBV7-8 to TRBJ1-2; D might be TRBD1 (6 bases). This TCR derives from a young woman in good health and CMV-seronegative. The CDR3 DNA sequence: TGTGCCAGCAGCTCGGGAGGGGGATTAGCCTATGGCTACACCTTC. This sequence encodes CASSSGGGLAYGYTF.